This T cell receptor beta chain came from a study of shared clonotypes between healthy human individuals. Assay used: immunoSEQ multiplex PCR; TCRdb lists only in-frame clones, some missing. The table shows about 820,000 clones, with almost 95% occurring only once. Positive CCR7 selection of CD45RO-negative cells yielded the naive CD8 cells, and terminally differentiated effector memory CD45RA+ cells were excluded. The study, taken as a whole, reports: Non-shared clonotypes were found to have lower generation probabilities than the clonotypes that were shared by all four of the sorted-subset donors. An expected dependence of interdonor clonotype sharing on sequencing depth was noted. Larger richness was generally estimated for naive than memory subsets.

As to this clone: The target antigen is unknown.

This clonotype was obtained from a man aged 25-45 years in good health. The sequencing sample was made of naive CD8+ T cells sorted from blood.

CDR3 DNA sequence: TGCGCCAGCAGTTTAACTACCGGCGGCGGGGAGCTGTTTTTT. Protein: CASSLTTGGGELFF. The chain has TRBV10-1 and TRBJ2-2; D not resolved. Looked up from germline, CDR1 is WNHNN and CDR2 is SYGVQD (reference sequence). The CDR3 length is 14 residues. The ends were cut back, 5 bases at V and 7 bases at J, with 14 bases in the middle.